This TCR beta chain was captured in a study of CD8 T cells in ankylosing spondylitis. General study results and limits: A TCR beta motif of several highly homologous variants seemed to mark ankylosing spondylitis blood. Earlier reports found some motif variants in synovial fluid and blood in reactive arthritis. Relatively scarce in peripheral blood, disease-linked clones were CD8+. Reportedly, matched ankylosing spondylitis synovial fluid was significantly enriched for disease-linked clones.

Trimming shortened V by 4 bases and J by 4 bases, and 11 bases separated the two germline ends. Germline lookup yields CDR1 KGHSH and CDR2 LQKENI. The CDR3 is 14 amino acids. TCRdb reprocessed the 5' RACE reads with MiXCR, giving one entry per CDR3 protein. Here the sample spans roughly 120,000 distinct CDR3 sequences, over 6.5% being singletons. There are a few counts of this clonotype. As yet, its antigen is unknown. The chain combines TRBV18 with TRBJ1-5; TRBD1 is a possible D gene (5 bases). Sequenced input: blood, either unsorted or a sorted T cell fraction (not recorded which). This TCR was recovered from a male donor with ankylosing spondylitis or in good health (not recorded which). The CDR3 spells CASSRRDGNQPQHF. CDR3 DNA: TGTGCCAGCTCACGACGGGACGGGAATCAGCCCCAGCATTTT.